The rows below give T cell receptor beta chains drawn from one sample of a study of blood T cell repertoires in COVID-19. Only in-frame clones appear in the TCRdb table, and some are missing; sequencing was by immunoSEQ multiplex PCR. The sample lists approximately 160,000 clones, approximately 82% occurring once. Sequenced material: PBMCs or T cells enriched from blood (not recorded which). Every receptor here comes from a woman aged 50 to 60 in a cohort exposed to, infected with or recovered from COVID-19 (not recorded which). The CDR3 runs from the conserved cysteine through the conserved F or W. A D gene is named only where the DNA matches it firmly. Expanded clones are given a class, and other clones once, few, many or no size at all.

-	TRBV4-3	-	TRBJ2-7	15	CASSQDSQAYYEQYF	TGCGCCAGCAGCCAAGATTCTCAGGCATACTACGAGCAGTACTTC
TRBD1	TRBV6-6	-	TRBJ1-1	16	CASSRDRHEAGTEAFF	TGTGCCAGCAGCCGGGACAGGCACGAGGCGGGTACTGAAGCTTTCTTT
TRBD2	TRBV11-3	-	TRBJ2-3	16	CASSTLAGGRTDTQYF	TGTGCCAGCAGCACACTAGCGGGAGGGAGGACAGATACGCAGTATTTT
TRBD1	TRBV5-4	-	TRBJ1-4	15	CASSPPGQGNEKLFF	TGTGCCAGCAGCCCGCCGGGACAGGGGAATGAAAAACTGTTTTTT
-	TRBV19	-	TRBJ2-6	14	CASSPVVGANVLTF	TGTGCCAGTAGCCCAGTGGTAGGGGCCAACGTCCTGACTTTC
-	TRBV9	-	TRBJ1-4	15	CASSVGRQTNEKLFF	TGTGCCAGCAGCGTAGGTCGCCAGACTAATGAAAAACTGTTTTTT
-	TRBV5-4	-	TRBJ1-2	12	CASSLDSNGYTF	TGTGCCAGCAGCTTGGATAGTAACGGCTACACCTTC
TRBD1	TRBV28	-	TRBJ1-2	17	CASSFVVGQPSNYGYTF	TGTGCCAGCAGCTTTGTGGTGGGACAGCCATCTAACTATGGCTACACCTTC
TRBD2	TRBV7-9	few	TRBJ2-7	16	CASSLPSSGFTYEQYF	TGTGCCAGCAGCTTACCTTCTAGCGGGTTTACCTACGAGCAGTACTTC
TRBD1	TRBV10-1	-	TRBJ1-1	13	CASSDRGRGEAFF	TGCGCCAGCAGTGACAGGGGGCGCGGTGAAGCTTTCTTT
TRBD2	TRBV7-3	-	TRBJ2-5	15	CASSLNAGGTETQYF	TGTGCCAGCAGCTTAAACGCGGGAGGAACAGAGACCCAGTACTTC
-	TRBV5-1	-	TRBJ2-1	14	CASSLVAGNNEQFF	TGCGCCAGCAGCTTGGTGGCAGGGAACAATGAGCAGTTCTTC
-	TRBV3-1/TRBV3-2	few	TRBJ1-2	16	CASSYGGGAVNYGYTF	TGTGCCAGCAGCTACGGAGGGGGGGCGGTTAACTATGGCTACACCTTC
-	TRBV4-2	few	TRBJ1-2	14	CASSLVGEFYGYTF	TGTGCCAGCAGCCTCGTGGGAGAGTTCTATGGCTACACCTTC
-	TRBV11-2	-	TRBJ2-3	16	CASSFRAAMGTDTQYF	TGTGCCAGCAGCTTCAGGGCTGCGATGGGCACAGATACGCAGTATTTT
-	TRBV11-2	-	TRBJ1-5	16	CASSQSTGVSNQPQHF	TGTGCCAGCAGCCAATCAACGGGGGTTAGCAATCAGCCCCAGCATTTT
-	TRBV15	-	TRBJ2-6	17	CATSSEGGNSGANVLTF	TGTGCCACCAGCAGCGAGGGAGGAAACTCTGGGGCCAACGTCCTGACTTTC
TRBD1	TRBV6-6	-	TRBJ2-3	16	CASRGLGTAFTDTQYF	TGTGCCAGCAGAGGGTTGGGGACAGCGTTCACAGATACGCAGTATTTT
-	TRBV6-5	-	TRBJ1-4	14	CASSYTSTNEKLFF	TGTGCCAGCAGTTACACTTCAACTAATGAAAAACTGTTTTTT
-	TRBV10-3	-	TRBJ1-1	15	CAISESEQAGTEAFF	TGTGCCATCAGTGAGTCTGAACAGGCAGGCACTGAAGCTTTCTTT
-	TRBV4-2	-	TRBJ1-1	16	CASSQEVAAGNTEAFF	TGTGCCAGCAGCCAAGAAGTGGCTGCTGGTAACACTGAAGCTTTCTTT
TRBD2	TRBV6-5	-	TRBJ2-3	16	CASSYSASGIGDTQYF	TGTGCCAGCAGTTACTCGGCTAGCGGGATAGGAGATACGCAGTATTTT
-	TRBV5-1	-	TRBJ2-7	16	CASSLEYVTGPYEQYF	TGCGCCAGCAGCTTGGAGTATGTCACAGGGCCCTACGAGCAGTACTTC
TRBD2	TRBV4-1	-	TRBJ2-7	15	CASSRYGGSIYEQYF	TGCGCCAGCAGCCGCTATGGCGGGAGTATCTACGAGCAGTACTTC
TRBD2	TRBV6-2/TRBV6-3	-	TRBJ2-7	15	CASSRARTSGYEQYF	TGTGCCAGCAGTCGGGCAAGGACTAGCGGGTACGAGCAGTACTTC
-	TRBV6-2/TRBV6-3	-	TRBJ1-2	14	CASSYGLQYYGYTF	TGTGCCAGCAGTTATGGTCTGCAGTACTATGGCTACACCTTC
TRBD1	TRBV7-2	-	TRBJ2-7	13	CASSLNRGYEQYF	TGTGCCAGCAGCTTAAACAGGGGATACGAGCAGTACTTC
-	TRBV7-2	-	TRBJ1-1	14	CASSPSFVNTEAFF	TGTGCCAGCAGCCCCTCCTTTGTGAACACTGAAGCTTTCTTT
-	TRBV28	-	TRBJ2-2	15	CASLRQEGNTGELFF	TGTGCCAGCCTCCGACAGGAAGGGAACACCGGGGAGCTGTTTTTT
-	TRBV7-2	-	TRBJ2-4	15	CASSLVGEWRNIQYF	TGTGCCAGCAGCTTAGTCGGGGAGTGGAGAAACATTCAGTACTTC
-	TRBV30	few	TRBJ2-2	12	CAWSAGTGELFF	TGTGCCTGGAGTGCAGGGACCGGGGAGCTGTTTTTT
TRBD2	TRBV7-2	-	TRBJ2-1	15	CASSLAGGIYNEQFF	TGTGCCAGCAGCTTAGCCGGGGGGATCTACAATGAGCAGTTCTTC
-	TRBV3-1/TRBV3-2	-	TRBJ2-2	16	CASSQRGQGFTGELFF	TGTGCCAGCAGCCAACGGGGTCAGGGGTTCACCGGGGAGCTGTTTTTT
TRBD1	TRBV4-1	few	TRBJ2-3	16	CASSQGQTGFSDTQYF	TGCGCCAGCAGCCAAGGGCAGACAGGGTTCTCAGATACGCAGTATTTT
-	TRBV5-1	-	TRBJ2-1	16	CASTWSAGNPYNEQFF	TGCGCCAGCACCTGGAGCGCGGGCAACCCGTACAATGAGCAGTTCTTC
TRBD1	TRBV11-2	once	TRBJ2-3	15	CASTTEDRRTDTQYF	TGTGCCAGCACCACCGAGGACAGGAGAACAGATACGCAGTATTTT
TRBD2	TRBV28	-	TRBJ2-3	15	CASSLAGVVLDTQYF	TGTGCCAGCAGTCTAGCGGGAGTTGTTTTAGATACGCAGTATTTT
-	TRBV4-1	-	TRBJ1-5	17	CASSQDWGQSMWQPQHF	TGCGCCAGCAGCCAAGATTGGGGCCAGAGTATGTGGCAGCCCCAGCATTTT
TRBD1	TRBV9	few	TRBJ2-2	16	CASSVSTGSNTGELFF	TGTGCCAGCAGCGTCTCGACAGGGTCGAACACCGGGGAGCTGTTTTTT
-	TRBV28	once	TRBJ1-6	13	CASSLQGPSPLHF	TGTGCCAGCAGTTTACAGGGGCCCTCACCCCTCCACTTT
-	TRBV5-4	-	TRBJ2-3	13	CASSLDSSDTQYF	TGTGCCAGCAGCCTTGACTCCTCAGATACGCAGTATTTT
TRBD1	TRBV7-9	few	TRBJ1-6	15	CASSLAIGTDSPLHF	TGTGCCAGCAGCTTAGCCATCGGGACAGATTCACCCCTCCACTTT
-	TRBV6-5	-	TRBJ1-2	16	CASSYGSGQLKRGYTF	TGTGCCAGCAGTTACGGGTCGGGTCAGCTTAAACGAGGCTACACCTTC
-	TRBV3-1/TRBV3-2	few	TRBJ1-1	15	CASSPTGGTGTEAFF	TGTGCCAGCAGCCCTACCGGGGGGACGGGGACTGAAGCTTTCTTT
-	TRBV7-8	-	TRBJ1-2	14	CASSLVGGYYGYTF	TGTGCCAGCAGCTTAGTCGGGGGATACTATGGCTACACCTTC
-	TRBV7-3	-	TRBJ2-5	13	CASSFEYQETQYF	TGTGCCAGCAGCTTCGAGTACCAAGAGACCCAGTACTTC
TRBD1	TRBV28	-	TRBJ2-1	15	CASSLLQGAQNEQFF	TGTGCCAGCAGTTTATTACAGGGGGCGCAAAATGAGCAGTTCTTC
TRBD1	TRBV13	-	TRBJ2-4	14	CASSGGTGLNIQYF	TGTGCCAGCAGCGGGGGGACAGGGTTAAACATTCAGTACTTC
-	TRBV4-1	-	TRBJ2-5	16	CASSQGGGLPQETQYF	TGCGCCAGCAGCCAAGGAGGAGGACTGCCTCAAGAGACCCAGTACTTC
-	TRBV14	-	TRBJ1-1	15	CASSPNYPGARRAFF	TGTGCCAGCAGCCCGAATTACCCAGGGGCGCGTCGGGCTTTCTTT
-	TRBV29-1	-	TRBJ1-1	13	CSVEEGGGTEAFF	TGCAGCGTTGAAGAGGGGGGAGGAACTGAAGCTTTCTTT
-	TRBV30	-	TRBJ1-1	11	CAWGAYTEAFF	TGTGCCTGGGGGGCATACACTGAAGCTTTCTTT
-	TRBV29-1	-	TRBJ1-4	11	CSVPRGEKLFF	TGCAGCGTCCCTCGGGGTGAAAAACTGTTTTTT
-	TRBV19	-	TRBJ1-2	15	CASSTAGVRNYGYTF	TGTGCCAGTAGTACGGCGGGAGTCAGGAACTATGGCTACACCTTC